This note documents a single TCR beta chain sequence. Its specificity is unknown. The sample comes from a study of identical twins. TCRdb passed the 5' RACE reads through MiXCR, listing each CDR3 protein once. The sample holds about 790,000 distinct CDR3 sequences, 15% to 20% seen once. Broader study findings: Invariant cells of the MAIT and iNKT types might have partly distorted the zero-insertion analyses. A lower insertion count was a feature of abundant cord blood beta clonotypes, with no such feature in memory repertoires.

All donors were healthy, and all were Caucasian. These same records also appear under a second study, on T cells expressing NK-cell markers.

Sequenced material: PBMCs. This TCR was recovered from a woman aged 18-30 years in good health.

The CDR3, as DNA: TGCAGCGTTGGGGACCAAGAGACCCAGTACTTC. Translating gives CSVGDQETQYF. The rearrangement links TRBV29-1 to TRBJ2-5, with D hard to call. The CDR3 totals 11 residues. V lost 4 bases and J lost 0, with 3 bases in between. The germline CDR1 and CDR2 sequences are SQVTM and ANQGSEA.